The 30 T cell receptor beta chains below all came from one sample that was sequenced in a study of T-cell reconstitution after alpha-beta-depleted transplantation in children. During its preparation, the TCRbeta library received unique molecular identifiers. TCRdb fed the PCR reads into MiXCR, producing one record per CDR3 protein. The sample yields roughly 280,000 distinct CDR3 sequences, 9.5% to 13% seen once. Sequencing was performed on peripheral blood, taken 180 days after TCRalphabeta/CD19-depleted stem cell transplant. The receptor source for this set is a male patient aged 2 to 10 who had a stem cell transplant for chronic granulomatous disease, so the T cells may come from the graft donor.

As concerns this clonotype: It may be a read error: a sequence one base away is much more abundant. The genes are TRBV7-6 and TRBJ2-7; the D gene is possibly TRBD1 (5 bases). Germline V gene sequence: CDR1 SGHVS, CDR2 FNYEAQ. The CDR3 runs to 14 residues. The CDR3 DNA sequence: TGTGCCAGCAGCCGCCGACAGCCCTCCGCCGAGCACTACTTC. Its translation is CASSRRQPSAEHYF. The full variable domain, its missing parts supplied by reference TRBV7-6 and TRBJ2-7, is GAGVSQSPRYKVTKRGQDVALRCDPISGHVSLYWYRQALGQGPEFLTYFNYEAQQDKSGLPNDRFSAERPEGSISTLTIQRTEQRDSAMYRCASSRRQPSAEHYFGPGTRLTVT.

This clonotype has at least ten counts. This chain links TRBV29-1 with TRBJ1-2; D ambiguous. Germline lookup yields CDR1 SQVTM and CDR2 ANQGSEA. V was clipped by 6 bases and J by 10 bases, with 12 bases between them. The CDR3 covers 10 residues. CDR3 in amino acids: CSVAGPAYTF. The DNA for the CDR3 is TGCAGCGTCGCCGGACCAGCCTACACCTTC.

This clonotype occurred many times. The chain carries TRBV12-3 or TRBV12-4 and TRBJ2-1; no clear D. V was pared by 5 bases and J by 4 bases, with 3 bases between. The CDR3 covers 11 residues. CDR3 sequence reads: CASSEYNEQFF. DNA of the CDR3: TGTGCCAGCAGTGAGTACAATGAGCAGTTCTTC.

At least ten counts were recorded for this clonotype. This chain connects TRBV12-3 or TRBV12-4 to TRBJ2-3; the D is unclear. The CDR3 is 17 amino acids. Trimming removed 7 bases from V and 7 bases from J, with 27 bases in between. The CDR3 nucleotides are TGTGCCAGCACTACTCTGAGACAAGCAACAAGACGGAATACGCAGTATTTT. Translation: CASTTLRQATRRNTQYF.

In this sample, this clonotype turned up many times. This chain links TRBV11-1 with TRBJ2-2; 8 nucleotides agree with TRBD2. The junction had 12 bases not matched to a gene; V was cut back by 2 bases and J by 4 bases. Germline CDR1 and CDR2: SGHAT and FQDESV (reference sequence). This CDR3 has 18 amino acids. The CDR3: CASSLIVGTRSSTGELFF. CDR3 nucleotides: TGTGCCAGCAGCTTAATCGTAGGGACTAGATCCTCCACCGGGGAGCTGTTTTTT.

This clonotype has a count of ten or more. This chain uses TRBV29-1 with TRBJ2-5; D call uncertain. V was shortened by 5 bases and J by 0 bases, with 7 bases between the two germline ends. Per the germline V gene, CDR1 is SQVTM and CDR2 is ANQGSEA. The length of the CDR3 is 12 residues. CDR3: CSVRTHQETQYF. CDR3 nucleotides: TGCAGCGTTAGAACACACCAAGAGACCCAGTACTTC.

This clonotype was counted many times. The V and J genes are TRBV20-1 and TRBJ1-2; 7 nucleotides line up with TRBD1. The CDR3 runs 13 residues. Germline V gene lookup returns CDR1 DFQATT and CDR2 SNEGSKA (reference sequence). V lost 5 bases, J lost 4 bases, and 7 bases stayed unmatched. The CDR3 loop reads CSALQGTVYGYTF. CDR3 in DNA: TGCAGTGCTTTACAGGGGACGGTCTATGGCTACACCTTC.

Ten or more counts support this clonotype. This chain joins TRBV20-1 and TRBJ2-2; D not certain. CDR1 is DFQATT and CDR2 is SNEGSKA in the germline V gene (reference sequence). There are 16 residues in the CDR3. Trimming took off 0 bases at V and 3 bases at J, with 14 bases between the two ends. CDR3 in amino acids: CSARDRRAPYTGELFF. The CDR3 region has the DNA TGCAGTGCTAGAGATAGAAGGGCTCCTTACACCGGGGAGCTGTTTTTT.

This clonotype was detected ten times or more. J is TRBJ1-5 and V is TRBV5-1; 12 bases line up with TRBD1. This CDR3 is built from 17 residues. With 0 bases clipped from V and 5 bases from J, the junction kept 6 bases outside the gene matches. Germline CDR1 is SGHRS and CDR2 is YFSETQ. CDR3 amino acids: CASSLEGQGASDQPQHF. CDR3 nucleotide sequence: TGCGCCAGCAGCTTGGAGGGACAGGGGGCGTCTGATCAGCCCCAGCATTTT.

This clonotype was picked up many times. This chain connects TRBV9 to TRBJ2-2; 8 bases map to TRBD1. CDR3 size: 16 residues. Trimming cost V 3 bases and J 3 bases; bases outside gene matches: 7. Germline CDR1 SGDLS, CDR2 YYNGEE. The CDR3 protein is CASSAMDRADTGELFF. DNA of the CDR3: TGTGCCAGCAGCGCTATGGACAGGGCGGACACCGGGGAGCTGTTTTTT.

The chain couples TRBV27 to TRBJ2-7, with D possibly TRBD2 on 5 matching bases. Trimming left V 6 bases short and J 5 bases short, with 23 bases between. Germline V CDR1 and CDR2: MNHEY, SMNVEV (reference sequence). This CDR3 spans 16 amino acids. This CDR3 reads CASRPRGPIGPHEQYF. The CDR3 DNA is TGTGCCAGCAGGCCCCGAGGGCCTATTGGGCCCCACGAGCAGTACTTC.

This clonotype was detected ten times or more. DNA for the CDR3: TGTGCCAGCAGCTTATTCCTAGCGGGGGTTCAAACCGGGGAGCTGTTTTTT. Translated: CASSLFLAGVQTGELFF. The chain combines TRBV7-3 with TRBJ2-2, with TRBD2 matching over 10 bases. The CDR3 is 17 residues long. Unmatched junction bases numbered 8, after V lost 2 bases and J lost 5 bases. Germline V gene data show CDR1 as SGHTA and CDR2 as FQGTGA.

This clonotype was recorded at least ten times. The genes are TRBV28 and TRBJ2-2, with TRBD2 identical over 9 bases. Unmatched junction bases numbered 10, after V lost 1 base and J lost 7 bases. CDR1 and CDR2 from the germline V gene are MDHEN and SYDVKM. The CDR3 runs 17 residues. The CDR3 here is CASSLLTSGGLNGELFF. DNA of the CDR3: TGTGCCAGCAGTTTATTGACTAGCGGCGGTTTAAACGGGGAGCTGTTTTTT.

At least ten counts were recorded for this clonotype. The genes are TRBV12-3 or TRBV12-4 and TRBJ2-7; no clear D gene. The ends were cut back, 4 bases at V and 2 bases at J, with 15 bases in the middle. CDR3 length: 15 residues. The CDR3 protein is CASSSPTRETYEQYF. For the CDR3, the DNA is TGTGCCAGCAGTTCCCCCACTCGAGAAACCTACGAGCAGTACTTC.

This clonotype showed up many times. The gene calls are TRBV29-1 and TRBJ2-5; the D gene is possibly TRBD1 (5 bases). This CDR3 is 12 amino acids long. The germline CDR1 and CDR2 sequences are SQVTM and ANQGSEA. The V end lost 4 bases, the J end lost 1 base, and 7 bases lay between the germline ends. CDR3 sequence reads: CSVAGRQETQYF. DNA for the CDR3: TGCAGCGTTGCAGGGCGCCAAGAGACCCAGTACTTC.

There are many counts of this clonotype. The junction differs from germline at one of its ends, possibly a read error. This chain links TRBV5-4 with TRBJ2-7; D not certain. The CDR3 totals 14 residues. CDR1 SGHNT and CDR2 YYREEE come from the germline V gene (reference sequence). This chain's CDR3 is CASSPGPSSYEQYF. For the CDR3, the DNA is TGCGCCAGCAGCCCAGGACCAAGCTCCTACGAGCAGTACTTC.

This clonotype was counted many times. V usage is TRBV21-1 and J usage is TRBJ2-7. TRBV21-1 is marked as a pseudogene. This CDR3 is built from 14 residues. This CDR3 reads CASSKVRRNYEQYF. The CDR3 coding sequence is TGTGCCAGCAGCAAAGTTAGGCGAAACTACGAGCAGTACTTC.

The chain couples TRBV7-2 to TRBJ1-3; unclear D gene. The V gene lost 5 bases and the J gene lost 7 bases, with 18 bases spanning the gap. Germline V gene data show CDR1 as SGHTA and CDR2 as FQGNSA. The CDR3 extends over 15 amino acids. The CDR3: CASSPGPGDSNTIYF. CDR3 DNA: TGTGCCAGCAGCCCCGGCCCGGGAGATAGTAACACCATATATTTT.

This clonotype was seen only a few times. The chain combines TRBV6-2 or TRBV6-3 with TRBJ2-1; D perhaps matches TRBD1 (6 bases). CDR3 length equals 21 residues. CDR1 is MNHEY and CDR2 is SVGEGT in the germline V gene. V gave up 10 bases and J gave up 3 bases, with 37 bases separating them. The CDR3 reads CATSFSPVRQVLKRGYNEQFF. In nucleotides, the CDR3 is TGTGCCACCTCTTTTTCCCCCGTTCGACAGGTTTTAAAAAGGGGCTACAATGAGCAGTTCTTC.

The table lists this clonotype with many counts. The chain carries TRBV7-9 and TRBJ1-5; 7 positions match TRBD1. The CDR3 runs to 16 residues. The V gene end was trimmed by 5 bases and the J gene end by 5 bases; junction bases not matched to a gene: 12. Per the germline V gene, CDR1 is SEHNR and CDR2 is FQNEAQ (reference sequence). CDR3 sequence (DNA): TGTGCCAGCAGCATGGGACAGTTGAGCGGGTATCAGCCCCAGCATTTT. This codes for CASSMGQLSGYQPQHF.

Turning to this clonotype: It is unclear where the CDR3 begins or ends on the DNA, so no DNA is shown, and the CDR3 is as TCRdb lists it. The rearrangement joins TRBV12-3 or TRBV12-4 to TRBJ2-5; the table calls TRBD1, which could not be checked here. The CDR3 has 16 residues if both end residues are counted. Here the CDR3 reads CASSSGVPDTQETQSF.

This clonotype was observed many times. The chain couples TRBV5-1 to TRBJ2-2; a possible D gene is TRBD2 (6 bases). Germline V gives CDR1 SGHRS, CDR2 YFSETQ. This CDR3 is 15 amino acids long. Deletions cut 1 base from V and 6 bases from J, with 13 bases between. CDR3 sequence: CASSLWSGVPGELFF. CDR3 bases: TGCGCCAGCAGCTTGTGGTCGGGAGTCCCCGGGGAGCTGTTTTTT.

This clonotype came up many times. The chain carries TRBV7-6 and TRBJ2-7, with TRBD1 identical over 11 bases. V trimming: 3 bases; J trimming: 4 bases; junction bases outside the gene matches: 5. Germline loops: CDR1 SGHVS, CDR2 FNYEAQ. This CDR3 has 15 residues. CDR3 amino acids: CASSLGQGVDYEQYF. The CDR3 nucleotides read TGTGCCAGCAGCTTGGGACAGGGGGTCGATTACGAGCAGTACTTC.

This clonotype was seen more than once but under ten times. The J gene is TRBJ2-7, the V gene TRBV23-1, with D tentatively TRBD2 (7 bases). TRBV23-1 is an ORF, with its function uncertain. Trimming removed 7 bases at V and 3 bases at J, with 16 bases between. This CDR3 is 14 amino acids long. CDR3 region: CASNPGGPLYEQYF. CDR3 coding DNA: TGCGCCAGCAACCCCGGGGGGCCCCTCTACGAGCAGTACTTC.

This clonotype was counted many times. The chain carries TRBV7-2 and TRBJ2-3; D might be TRBD1 (5 bases). The CDR3 runs to 13 residues. CDR1 is SGHTA, CDR2 FQGNSA, per germline. V lost 4 bases and J 5 bases, leaving 10 bases between the germline ends. The CDR3 DNA sequence: TGTGCCAGCAGCTCCGTGGGGCTAGATACGCAGTATTTT. This encodes CASSSVGLDTQYF.

This clonotype was recorded a few times. The chain uses TRBV14 and TRBJ1-1; 7 bases match TRBD1. The CDR3 contains 16 residues. CDR1 SGHDN and CDR2 FVKESK come from the germline V gene. The trim removed 0 bases at V and 2 bases at J, leaving 6 bases unmatched. CDR3: CASSQDRGTENTEAFF. In DNA, the CDR3 is TGTGCCAGCAGCCAAGATCGCGGGACAGAAAACACTGAAGCTTTCTTT.

This clonotype showed up many times. The chain carries TRBV12-3 or TRBV12-4 and TRBJ1-5, with D maybe TRBD1 (6 bases). V was pared by 8 bases and J by 2 bases, with 16 bases between. This CDR3 region has 15 residues. CDR3 region: CASGVGGRGNQPQHF. CDR3 in DNA: TGTGCCAGCGGGGTTGGGGGCCGCGGCAATCAGCCCCAGCATTTT.

This clonotype was recorded at least ten times. The gene calls are TRBV12-3 or TRBV12-4 and TRBJ2-2; D unresolved. With 7 bases removed from V and 0 bases from J, the gap between germline ends came to 15 bases. The CDR3 loop spans 16 amino acids. This CDR3 is CASNLAGSSNTGELFF. CDR3 bases: TGTGCCAGCAACCTCGCCGGGTCTTCGAACACCGGGGAGCTGTTTTTT.

This clonotype was detected many times. The CDR3 here is CASSLTPDRATGELFF. DNA for the CDR3: TGTGCCAGCAGCTTAACCCCGGACAGGGCCACCGGGGAGCTGTTTTTT. The rearrangement uses TRBV7-3 and TRBJ2-2, with 8 bases lining up with TRBD1. CDR1 and CDR2 (germline): SGHTA, FQGTGA. Trimming removed 0 bases from V and 4 bases from J; junction bases left unmatched: 4. This CDR3 has 16 amino acids.

This chain uses TRBV18 with TRBJ2-7, with D unresolved. The CDR3 is 16 amino acids. The ends were cut back, 0 bases at V and 0 bases at J, with 12 bases in the middle. CDR1 and CDR2 from the germline V gene are KGHSH and LQKENI. CDR3 coding DNA: TGTGCCAGCTCACCACCCCAAGCTCCCCCCTCCTACGAGCAGTACTTC. It codes for CASSPPQAPPSYEQYF.